These 25 T cell receptor beta chains were all obtained from the same sample, sequenced in a study of T cell repertoires in cytomegalovirus infection. MiXCR, applied by TCRdb to the reads, yields one record per CDR3 protein. This table holds almost 300,000 distinct CDR3 sequences, 8% to 10% found once. Material for sequencing was PBMCs. These receptor sequences come from a human donor in good health (CMV status not recorded). Some clones in this sample may be carry-over from other donors' samples.

This clonotype was seen repeatedly, ten times or more. This rearrangement joins TRBV10-2 to TRBJ2-5; 7 positions agree with TRBD2. The length of the CDR3 is 12 residues. The junction had 3 bases not matched to a gene; V was cut back by 8 bases and J by 3 bases. The germline CDR1 and CDR2 sequences are WSHSY and SAAADI. The DNA of the CDR3 is TGCGCCAGCGGGGGGGGAAAAGAGACCCAGTACTTC. This codes for CASGGGKETQYF.

This clonotype came up a few times. The V gene is TRBV9, the J gene TRBJ2-2; D is unclear. The CDR3 covers 13 residues. V dropped 3 bases and J dropped 12 bases, with 15 bases sitting between them. Germline CDR1 and CDR2: SGDLS and YYNGEE. CDR3 residues: CASSGSGTNKLFF. The DNA of the CDR3 is TGTGCCAGCAGCGGAAGTGGAACGAACAAGCTGTTTTTT.

This clonotype was seen more than once but under ten times. The V gene is TRBV20-1, the J gene TRBJ2-3, with TRBD2 matching 11 bases. The CDR3 covers 15 residues. The J segment lost 2 bases and the V segment lost 5 bases, leaving 6 bases of the junction unmatched. The germline CDR1 and CDR2 sequences are DFQATT and SNEGSKA (reference sequence). The CDR3 loop reads CSAYGTSGTTDTQYF. The CDR3 region has the DNA TGCAGTGCTTACGGGACTAGCGGCACCACAGATACGCAGTATTTT.

This clonotype was counted ten times or more. The CDR3 DNA sequence: TGTGCCAGCAGATTACAGGGTCGGACCTACGAGCAGTACGTC. Translating it yields CASRLQGRTYEQYV. The V gene is TRBV6-2 or TRBV6-3, the J gene TRBJ2-7, with D possibly matching TRBD1 (6 bases). In germline, CDR1 is MNHEY, CDR2 SVGEGT. V lost 6 bases, J lost 2 bases, and 14 bases lay in between. This CDR3 has 14 amino acids.

This clonotype was seen many times. The CDR3, as DNA: TGTGCCAGCAGTCGGGGGGGGCGGGGGGGCAAGTACGAGCAGTACTTC. Amino acids: CASSRGGRGGKYEQYF. The chain has TRBV6-5 and TRBJ2-7, with 9 bases fitting TRBD2. Unmatched junction bases numbered 12, after V lost 5 bases and J lost 4 bases. The CDR3 extends over 16 amino acids. Germline CDR1 reads MNHEY; CDR2 reads SVGAGI.

V is TRBV20-1 and J is TRBJ1-1; the D is unclear. Trimming removed 5 bases at V and 0 bases at J, with 16 bases between. The CDR3 totals 15 residues. The V gene's germline CDR1 is DFQATT and CDR2 SNEGSKA (reference sequence). Written as DNA, the CDR3 is TGCAGTGCTGACGGGCCCACAGCATTGAACACTGAAGCTTTCTTT. The encoded protein is CSADGPTALNTEAFF.

This clonotype was observed at least ten times. The genes are TRBV5-1 and TRBJ1-1, with D maybe TRBD1 (5 bases). The germline CDR1 and CDR2 sequences are SGHRS and YFSETQ. The CDR3 is 15 residues long. V lost 4 bases, J lost 2 bases, and 15 bases lay in between. The chain's CDR3 is CASSKTVGVNTEAFF. Written as DNA, the CDR3 is TGCGCCAGCAGCAAGACGGTGGGGGTTAACACTGAAGCTTTCTTT.

This clonotype has just a few counts. The gene calls are TRBV6-2 or TRBV6-3 and TRBJ2-1; 10 nucleotides line up with TRBD2. The CDR3 is 15 amino acids. From germline, CDR1 is MNHEY and CDR2 SVGEGT. V was pared by 6 bases and J by 4 bases, with 6 bases of the junction left unmatched. The chain's CDR3 is CASRASGGVYNEQFF. The DNA for the CDR3 is TGTGCCAGCAGAGCTAGCGGGGGAGTATACAATGAGCAGTTCTTC.

This clonotype was counted ten times or more. The V call is TRBV12-3 or TRBV12-4, the J call TRBJ2-2, with D perhaps matching TRBD1 (5 bases). Trimming pared 7 bases from V and 1 base from J, leaving 13 bases between. This CDR3 comprises 15 residues. For the CDR3, the DNA is TGTGCCAGCACCCGACAGATAATGAACACCGGGGAGCTGTTTTTT. Translated: CASTRQIMNTGELFF.

This clonotype has a count of ten or more. This chain connects TRBV9 to TRBJ2-7, with D unresolved. Germline-derived CDR1 and CDR2 are SGDLS and YYNGEE. The CDR3 totals 13 residues. Between the trimmed V and J ends, which lost 4 bases and 3 bases, there was a span of 11 bases. CDR3 bases: TGTGCCAGCAGCCCGGACCTTTACTACGAGCAGTACTTC. Amino acid sequence: CASSPDLYYEQYF.

This clonotype was counted at least ten times. The chain couples TRBV28 to TRBJ1-1, with D hard to call. V lost 7 bases and J 1 base, leaving 10 bases between the germline ends. The CDR3 runs 13 residues. Germline loops: CDR1 MDHEN, CDR2 SYDVKM. The CDR3 spells CASIPHQNTEAFF. The CDR3 nucleotides are TGTGCCAGCATCCCTCACCAGAACACTGAAGCTTTCTTT.

This clonotype was seen only a few times. The chain uses TRBV10-3 and TRBJ1-6; D ambiguous. The CDR3 sequence is 14 residues long. The germline CDR1 and CDR2 sequences are ENHRY and SYGVKD. V lost 4 bases to trimming and J lost 10 bases, with 14 bases between them. Here the CDR3 reads CAISALDGRSPLHF. The CDR3 region has the DNA TGTGCCATCAGTGCCCTCGACGGACGGTCACCCCTCCACTTT.

The chain has TRBV3-1 and TRBJ2-5; D is unresolved. CDR3 length equals 14 residues. The V gene lost 6 bases and the J gene lost 5 bases, with 16 bases spanning the gap. Germline CDR1 LGHDT, CDR2 YNNKEL (reference sequence). This CDR3 is CASSPLAVRETQYF. As DNA, the CDR3 is TGTGCCAGCAGTCCGCTGGCGGTTCGGGAGACCCAGTACTTC.

The V gene is TRBV14, the J gene TRBJ2-7; D not certain. The CDR3 covers 13 residues. The germline V and J ends were trimmed by 4 bases and 4 bases, with 11 bases remaining between them. Germline CDR1 SGHDN, CDR2 FVKESK. As DNA, the CDR3 is TGTGCCAGCAGCCTTAGGGTGAGGTACGAGCAGTACTTC. Amino acids: CASSLRVRYEQYF.

At least ten counts were recorded for this clonotype. The chain uses TRBV20-1 and TRBJ2-7; D might be TRBD1 (6 bases). This CDR3 has 13 amino acids. The germline V and J ends were trimmed by 4 bases and 0 bases, with 10 bases remaining between them. CDR1 and CDR2 from the germline V gene are DFQATT and SNEGSKA (reference sequence). As DNA, the CDR3 is TGCAGTGCTAAAGACAGGCTCTCCTACGAGCAGTACTTC. The encoded protein is CSAKDRLSYEQYF.

The gene calls are TRBV5-1 and TRBJ1-2; no clear D. V lost 4 bases to trimming and J lost 5 bases, with 18 bases between them. Germline V gives CDR1 SGHRS, CDR2 YFSETQ. The CDR3 sequence is 15 residues long. The CDR3: CASSPTAGLAYGYTF. CDR3 nucleotide sequence: TGCGCCAGCAGCCCAACCGCCGGACTGGCTTATGGCTACACCTTC.

This chain uses TRBV10-3 with TRBJ1-5; 10 nucleotides match TRBD1. Trimming removed 5 bases from V and 1 base from J; junction bases left unmatched: 2. The germline V gene encodes CDR1 ENHRY and CDR2 SYGVKD. The CDR3 consists of 15 residues. CDR3 in DNA: TGTGCCATCAGTCGGGACAGGGGAAGCAATCAGCCCCAGCATTTT. This translates into CAISRDRGSNQPQHF.

The V gene is TRBV6-5, the J gene TRBJ2-1; 7 positions agree with TRBD2. This CDR3 has 15 amino acids. Trimming removed 2 bases from V and 4 bases from J; junction bases left unmatched: 5. Germline V gives CDR1 MNHEY, CDR2 SVGAGI. The CDR3 here is CASSYIAGLYNEQFF. The CDR3 DNA sequence: TGTGCCAGCAGTTACATAGCGGGTCTATACAATGAGCAGTTCTTC.

The sample holds a few counts of this clonotype. This chain joins TRBV6-2 or TRBV6-3 and TRBJ1-1; D uncertain. Germline CDR1 is MNHEY and CDR2 is SVGEGT. V shed 6 bases and J shed 1 base, with 15 bases lying between them. The CDR3 consists of 15 residues. The CDR3 DNA sequence: TGTGCCAGCAGGGAAGGGTCGGCGGGGAACACTGAAGCTTTCTTT. Translation gives CASREGSAGNTEAFF.

This clonotype was observed at least ten times. The genes are TRBV6-5 and TRBJ2-3; 8 bases are a match to TRBD1. Germline CDR1 reads MNHEY; CDR2 reads SVGAGI. The CDR3 length is 17 residues. V lost 4 bases, J lost 1 base, and 10 bases stayed unmatched. The CDR3 reads CASSLGLTGEGTDTQYF. CDR3 sequence (DNA): TGTGCCAGCAGTTTGGGTTTGACAGGGGAAGGCACAGATACGCAGTATTTT.

At least ten counts were recorded for this clonotype. J is TRBJ2-3 and V is TRBV28; TRBD1 or TRBD2 may be the D gene (5 bases each). This CDR3 is 16 amino acids long. Germline V gives CDR1 MDHEN, CDR2 SYDVKM. Trimming took 7 bases from V and 2 from J, leaving 19 bases between them. CDR3 nucleotides: TGTGCCAGCACCCCTAAAGGGGACGGGGCCACAGATACGCAGTATTTT. It specifies CASTPKGDGATDTQYF.

In this sample, this clonotype turned up a few times. The V call is TRBV5-1, the J call TRBJ1-6; TRBD1 might be the D (5 bases). The CDR3 is 13 residues long. Trimming pared 3 bases from V and 7 bases from J, leaving 8 bases between. CDR1 is SGHRS and CDR2 is YFSETQ in the germline V gene. CDR3 DNA: TGCGCCAGCAGCTCTGGGGACAATTCACCCCTCCACTTT. Its protein is CASSSGDNSPLHF.

This clonotype was picked up a small number of times. The chain employs TRBV5-1 and TRBJ2-1; D possibly matches TRBD1 or TRBD2 (6 bases each). Germline CDR1 reads SGHRS; CDR2 reads YFSETQ. CDR3 length: 13 amino acids. Trimming took off 0 bases at V and 8 bases at J, with 9 bases between the two ends. CDR3 protein: CASSLEGGHEQFF. The CDR3 DNA reads as TGCGCCAGCAGCTTGGAGGGGGGCCATGAGCAGTTCTTC.

This clonotype was picked up many times. The chain recombines TRBV5-1 with TRBJ2-3; TRBD1 might be the D (6 bases). The CDR3 runs 14 residues. Germline V gives CDR1 SGHRS, CDR2 YFSETQ. The V gene lost 6 bases and the J gene lost 0 bases, with 11 bases spanning the gap. The CDR3 sequence: CASIRDTSTDTQYF. As DNA, the CDR3 is TGCGCCAGCATCCGGGACACCAGCACAGATACGCAGTATTTT.

The J gene is TRBJ1-1, the V gene TRBV14; D remains unclear. Trimming took 0 bases from V and 5 from J, leaving 7 bases between them. The CDR3 covers 13 residues. Germline V lookup: CDR1 SGHDN, CDR2 FVKESK. The CDR3 reads CASSQDGKTEAFF. CDR3 coding DNA: TGTGCCAGCAGCCAAGATGGGAAAACTGAAGCTTTCTTT.